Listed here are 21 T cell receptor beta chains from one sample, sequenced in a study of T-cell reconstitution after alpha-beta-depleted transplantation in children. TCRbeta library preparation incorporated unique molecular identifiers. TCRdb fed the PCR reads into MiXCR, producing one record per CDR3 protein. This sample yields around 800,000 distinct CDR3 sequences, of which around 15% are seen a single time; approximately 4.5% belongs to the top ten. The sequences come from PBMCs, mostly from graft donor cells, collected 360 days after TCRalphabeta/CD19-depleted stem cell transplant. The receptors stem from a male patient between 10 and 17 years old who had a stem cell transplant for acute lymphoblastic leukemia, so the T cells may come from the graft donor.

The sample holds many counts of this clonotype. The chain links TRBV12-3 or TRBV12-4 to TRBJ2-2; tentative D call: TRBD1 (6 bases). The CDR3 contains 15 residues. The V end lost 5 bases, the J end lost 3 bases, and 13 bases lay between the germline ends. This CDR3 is CASSGTGSHTGELFF. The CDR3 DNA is TGTGCCAGCAGTGGAACAGGGAGTCACACCGGGGAGCTGTTTTTT.

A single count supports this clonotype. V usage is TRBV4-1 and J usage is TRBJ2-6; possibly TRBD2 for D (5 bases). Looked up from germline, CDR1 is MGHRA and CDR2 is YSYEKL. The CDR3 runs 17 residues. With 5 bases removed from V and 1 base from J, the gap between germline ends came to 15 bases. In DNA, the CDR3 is TGCGCCAGCAGCGGACTGTTTAAACTGTCTGGGGCCAACGTCCTGACTTTC. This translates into CASSGLFKLSGANVLTF.

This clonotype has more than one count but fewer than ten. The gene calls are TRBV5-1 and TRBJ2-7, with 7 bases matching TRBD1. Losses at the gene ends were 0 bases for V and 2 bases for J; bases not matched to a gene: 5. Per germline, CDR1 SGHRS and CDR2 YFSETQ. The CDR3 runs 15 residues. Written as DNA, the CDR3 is TGCGCCAGCAGCTTGGTTCCAGGGGGTGCCTACGAGCAGTACTTC. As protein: CASSLVPGGAYEQYF.

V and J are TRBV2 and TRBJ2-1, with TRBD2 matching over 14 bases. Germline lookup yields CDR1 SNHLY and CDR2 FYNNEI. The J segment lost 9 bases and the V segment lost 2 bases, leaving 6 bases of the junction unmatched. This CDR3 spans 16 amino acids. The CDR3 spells CASSEPTGLAGVEQFF. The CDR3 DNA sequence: TGTGCCAGCAGTGAACCTACGGGACTAGCGGGAGTTGAGCAGTTCTTC.

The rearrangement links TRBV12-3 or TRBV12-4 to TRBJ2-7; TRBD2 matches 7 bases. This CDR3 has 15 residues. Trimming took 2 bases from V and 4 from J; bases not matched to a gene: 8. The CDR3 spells CASSLWVRGLYEQYF. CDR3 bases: TGTGCCAGCAGTTTATGGGTGCGGGGGTTGTACGAGCAGTACTTC.

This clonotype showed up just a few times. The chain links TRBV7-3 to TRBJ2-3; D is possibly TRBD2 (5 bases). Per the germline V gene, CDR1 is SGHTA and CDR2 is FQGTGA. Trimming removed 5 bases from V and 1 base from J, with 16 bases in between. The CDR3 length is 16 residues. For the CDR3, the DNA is TGTGCCAGCAGCCCCCGGGAAGCCCGAGGCACAGATACGCAGTATTTT. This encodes CASSPREARGTDTQYF.

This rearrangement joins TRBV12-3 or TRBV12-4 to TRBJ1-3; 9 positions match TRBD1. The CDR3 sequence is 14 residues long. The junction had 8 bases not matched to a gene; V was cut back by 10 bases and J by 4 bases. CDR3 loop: CATQTGGLGNTIYF. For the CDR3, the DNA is TGTGCCACACAGACAGGGGGTCTGGGAAACACCATATATTTT.

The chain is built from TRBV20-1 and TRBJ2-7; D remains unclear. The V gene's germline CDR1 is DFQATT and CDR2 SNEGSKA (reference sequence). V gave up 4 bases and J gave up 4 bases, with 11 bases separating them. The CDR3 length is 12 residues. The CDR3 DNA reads TGCAGTGCTACCTCAGATCGGTACGAGCAGTACTTC. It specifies CSATSDRYEQYF.

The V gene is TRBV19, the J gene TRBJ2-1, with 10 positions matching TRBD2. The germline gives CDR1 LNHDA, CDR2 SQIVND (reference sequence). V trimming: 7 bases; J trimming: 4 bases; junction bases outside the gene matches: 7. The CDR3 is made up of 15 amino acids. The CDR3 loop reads CASTQLAGVYNEQFF. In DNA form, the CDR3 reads TGTGCCAGTACGCAGCTAGCGGGAGTTTACAATGAGCAGTTCTTC.

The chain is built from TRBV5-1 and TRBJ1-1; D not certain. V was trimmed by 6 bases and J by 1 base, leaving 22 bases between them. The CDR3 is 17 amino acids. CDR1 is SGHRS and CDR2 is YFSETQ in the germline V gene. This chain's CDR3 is CASTTGETEPENTEAFF. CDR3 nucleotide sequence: TGCGCCAGCACCACCGGCGAAACGGAACCTGAGAACACTGAAGCTTTCTTT.

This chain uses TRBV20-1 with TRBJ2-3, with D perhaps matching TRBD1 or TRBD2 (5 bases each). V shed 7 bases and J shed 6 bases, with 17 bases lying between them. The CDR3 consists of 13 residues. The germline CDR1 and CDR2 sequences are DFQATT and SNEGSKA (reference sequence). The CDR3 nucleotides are TGCAGTGTTCCGGGAACCTCAGGGGATACGCAGTATTTT. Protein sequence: CSVPGTSGDTQYF.

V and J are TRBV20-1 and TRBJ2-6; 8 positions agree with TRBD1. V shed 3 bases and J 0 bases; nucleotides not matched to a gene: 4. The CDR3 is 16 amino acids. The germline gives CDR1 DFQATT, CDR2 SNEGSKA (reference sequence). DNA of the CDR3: TGCAGTGCTAGGGGCCAGGGGGCCTCTGGGGCCAACGTCCTGACTTTC. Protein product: CSARGQGASGANVLTF.

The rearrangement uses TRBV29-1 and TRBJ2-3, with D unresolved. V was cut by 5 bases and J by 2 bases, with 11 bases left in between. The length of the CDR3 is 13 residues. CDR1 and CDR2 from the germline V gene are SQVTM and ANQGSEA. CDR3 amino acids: CSVPASNTDTQYF. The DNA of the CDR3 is TGCAGCGTTCCCGCCTCCAACACAGATACGCAGTATTTT.

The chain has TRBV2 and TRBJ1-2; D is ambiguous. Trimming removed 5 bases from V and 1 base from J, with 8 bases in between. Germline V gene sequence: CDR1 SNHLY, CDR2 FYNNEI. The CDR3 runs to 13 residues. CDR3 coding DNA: TGTGCCAGCAGTAAGACAAGTAACTATGGCTACACCTTC. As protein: CASSKTSNYGYTF.

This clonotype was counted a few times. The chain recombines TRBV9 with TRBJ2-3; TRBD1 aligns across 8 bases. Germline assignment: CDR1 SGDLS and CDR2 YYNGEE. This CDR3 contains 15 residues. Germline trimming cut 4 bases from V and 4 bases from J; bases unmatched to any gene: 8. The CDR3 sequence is CASSRQGRRSDTQYF. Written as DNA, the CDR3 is TGTGCCAGCAGCAGACAGGGGAGAAGGTCAGATACGCAGTATTTT.

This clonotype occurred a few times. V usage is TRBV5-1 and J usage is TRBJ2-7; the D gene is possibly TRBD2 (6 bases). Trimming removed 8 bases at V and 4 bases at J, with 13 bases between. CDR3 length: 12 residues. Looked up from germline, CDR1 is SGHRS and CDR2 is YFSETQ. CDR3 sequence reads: CASRRGTYEQYF. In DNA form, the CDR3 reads TGCGCCAGTCGACGGGGGACGTACGAGCAGTACTTC.

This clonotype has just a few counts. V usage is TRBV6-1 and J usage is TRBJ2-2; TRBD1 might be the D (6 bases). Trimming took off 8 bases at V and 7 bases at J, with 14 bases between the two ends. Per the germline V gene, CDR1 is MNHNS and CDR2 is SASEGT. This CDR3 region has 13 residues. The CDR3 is CASSLGGYGELFF. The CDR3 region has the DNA TGTGCCAGCTCCCTAGGGGGATACGGGGAGCTGTTTTTT.

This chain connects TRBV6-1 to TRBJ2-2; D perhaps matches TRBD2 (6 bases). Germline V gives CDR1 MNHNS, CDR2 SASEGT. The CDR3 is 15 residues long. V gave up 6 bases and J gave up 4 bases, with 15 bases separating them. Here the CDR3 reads CASRPWEVITGELFF. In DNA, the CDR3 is TGTGCCAGCAGACCGTGGGAGGTGATCACCGGGGAGCTGTTTTTT.

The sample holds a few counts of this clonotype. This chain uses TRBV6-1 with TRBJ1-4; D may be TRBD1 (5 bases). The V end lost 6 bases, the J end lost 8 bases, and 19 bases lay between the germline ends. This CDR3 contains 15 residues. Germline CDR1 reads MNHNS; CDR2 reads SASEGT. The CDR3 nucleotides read TGTGCCAGCAGGCGAAACAGGTCTTGGGGGGAAAAACTGTTTTTT. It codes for CASRRNRSWGEKLFF.

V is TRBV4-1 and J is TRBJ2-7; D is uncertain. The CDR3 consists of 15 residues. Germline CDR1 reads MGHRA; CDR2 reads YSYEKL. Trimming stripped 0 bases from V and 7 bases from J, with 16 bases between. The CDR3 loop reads CASSQDHNGPGEQYF. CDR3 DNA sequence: TGCGCCAGCAGCCAAGATCATAACGGGCCCGGGGAGCAGTACTTC.

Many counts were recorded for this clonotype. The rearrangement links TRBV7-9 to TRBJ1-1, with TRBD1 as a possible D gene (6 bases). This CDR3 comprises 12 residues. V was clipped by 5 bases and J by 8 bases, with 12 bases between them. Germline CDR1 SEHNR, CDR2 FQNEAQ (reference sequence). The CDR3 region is CASSIRQDEAFF. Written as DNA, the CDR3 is TGTGCCAGCAGCATCCGACAGGACGAAGCTTTCTTT.